The next 15 T cell receptor beta chains were all read from a single sample in a study of T cells of healthy individuals. TCRdb itself ran the 5' RACE reads through MiXCR, one entry per CDR3 protein. The sample has 90,000 to 100,000 distinct CDR3 sequences, approximately 18% seen once. All receptors derive from a human donor in good health.

This clonotype showed up just a few times. The CDR3 nucleotides are TGTGCCAGCTCACCACAGACAGGGCTGTACGGAAACACCATATATTTT. This sequence encodes CASSPQTGLYGNTIYF. The rearrangement uses TRBV18 and TRBJ1-3; 7 bases match TRBD1. This CDR3 is built from 16 residues. The V and J ends lost 1 base and 4 bases, in that order; junction bases with no gene match: 7. Germline CDR1 KGHSH, CDR2 LQKENI.

J is TRBJ2-2 and V is TRBV28, with D perhaps TRBD1 or TRBD2 (5 bases each). V was shortened by 5 bases and J by 1 base, with 23 bases between the two germline ends. This CDR3 has 19 residues. Germline V gene sequence: CDR1 MDHEN, CDR2 SYDVKM. CDR3 loop: CASSPLGTGIYKNTGELFF. In DNA, the CDR3 is TGTGCCAGCAGTCCACTCGGGACGGGGATCTATAAGAACACCGGGGAGCTGTTTTTT. The entire variable domain, with the rest obtained from reference TRBV28 and TRBJ2-2, is as follows: DVKVTQSSRYLVKRTGEKVFLECVQDMDHENMFWYRQDPGLGLRLIYFSYDVKMKEKGDIPEGYSVSREKKERFSLILESASTNQTSMYLCASSPLGTGIYKNTGELFFGEGSRLTVL.

This clonotype was seen repeatedly, ten times or more. The J gene is TRBJ1-6, the V gene TRBV18, with TRBD1 matching over 7 bases. Germline CDR1 and CDR2: KGHSH and LQKENI. The CDR3 is made up of 14 amino acids. V dropped 4 bases and J dropped 12; count of bases not matched to a gene: 9. The CDR3 DNA follows: TGTGCCAGCTCACGACAGGGATTGCCCGAACCCCTCCACTTT. This translates into CASSRQGLPEPLHF. Full variable domain (missing parts from reference TRBV18 and TRBJ1-6): NAGVMQNPRHLVRRRGQEARLRCSPMKGHSHVYWYRQLPEEGLKFMVYLQKENIIDESGMPKERFSAEFPKEGPSILRIQQVVRGDSAAYFCASSRQGLPEPLHFGNGTRLTVT.

The chain joins TRBV12-3 or TRBV12-4 to TRBJ1-5; the D gene is possibly TRBD1 (6 bases). This CDR3 is built from 15 residues. Trimming took off 3 bases at V and 2 bases at J, with 11 bases between the two ends. CDR3 sequence: CASSFGGGGNQPQHF. The DNA of the CDR3 is TGTGCCAGCAGTTTCGGAGGGGGAGGCAATCAGCCCCAGCATTTT.

This clonotype was counted only a few times. V and J are TRBV3-2 and TRBJ2-7; the table's D call of TRBD1 was not tested on the DNA. TRBV3-2 corresponds to a pseudogene. CDR3 length: 15 residues. The CDR3 coding sequence is TGTGCCAGCAGCCCAACTCAGGGTACTCACTACGAGCAGTACTTC. This sequence encodes CASSPTQGTHYEQYF.

In its sample, this clonotype was seen a few times. The rearrangement joins TRBV11-1 to TRBJ1-1; D not resolved. This CDR3 has 13 amino acids. Trimming pared 8 bases from V and 0 bases from J, leaving 10 bases between. CDR1 is SGHAT and CDR2 is FQDESV in the germline V gene (reference sequence). The CDR3 coding sequence is TGTGCCAGCGGGGTGCATATGAACACTGAAGCTTTCTTT. This translates into CASGVHMNTEAFF.

The V gene is TRBV29-1, the J gene TRBJ2-1, with a weak D call TRBD2 (5 bases). CDR3 length: 15 residues. Germline CDR1 SQVTM, CDR2 ANQGSEA. Deletions cut 0 bases from V and 1 base from J, with 10 bases between. DNA of the CDR3: TGCAGCGTTGAAGATCGGGGAAGGTCCTACAATGAGCAGTTCTTC. Encoded protein: CSVEDRGRSYNEQFF.

The chain uses TRBV7-9 and TRBJ1-1; D might be TRBD1 (6 bases). The CDR3 runs 14 residues. The germline V gene encodes CDR1 SEHNR and CDR2 FQNEAQ (reference sequence). V shed 5 bases and J shed 1 base, with 11 bases lying between them. The CDR3 nucleotides are TGTGCCAGCAGCCCGATACAGGGGAACACTGAAGCTTTCTTT. Amino acid sequence: CASSPIQGNTEAFF.

This chain links TRBV28 with TRBJ2-3; 13 bases agree with TRBD2. V was pared by 5 bases and J by 7 bases, with 6 bases of the junction left unmatched. The CDR3 is made up of 15 amino acids. Germline loops: CDR1 MDHEN, CDR2 SYDVKM. The CDR3 loop reads CASSQWGLAGNTQYF. The DNA for the CDR3 is TGTGCCAGCAGTCAATGGGGACTAGCGGGAAATACGCAGTATTTT.

This rearrangement joins TRBV5-1 to TRBJ2-1, with D perhaps being TRBD1 or TRBD2 (5 bases each). The germline CDR1 and CDR2 sequences are SGHRS and YFSETQ. CDR3 length: 17 residues. The V and J ends lost 4 bases and 1 base respectively, with 18 bases between them. DNA for the CDR3: TGCGCCAGCAGCCTGAGTTGGGGTGGGGGTTCCTACAATGAGCAGTTCTTC. Residues: CASSLSWGGGSYNEQFF.

The sample holds many counts of this clonotype. The V gene is TRBV20-1, the J gene TRBJ2-7; 7 bases match TRBD1. CDR3 length: 13 amino acids. V gave up 6 bases and J gave up 3 bases; unmatched junction bases: 8. The germline gives CDR1 DFQATT, CDR2 SNEGSKA (reference sequence). This CDR3 reads CSAVGQKVYEQYF. In DNA, the CDR3 is TGCAGTGCCGTGGGACAGAAAGTCTACGAGCAGTACTTC.

This clonotype was observed a few times. This chain uses TRBV15 with TRBJ2-7, with D unclear. Trimming removed 0 bases at V and 2 bases at J, with 8 bases between. Germline CDR1 LNHNV, CDR2 YYDKDF (reference sequence). CDR3 size: 14 residues. As DNA, the CDR3 is TGTGCCACCAGCAGAGAGGGAATAGCCTACGAGCAGTACTTC. It yields the protein CATSREGIAYEQYF.

There are a few counts of this clonotype. The gene calls are TRBV3-1 and TRBJ1-2, with 9 bases fitting TRBD1. The CDR3 consists of 15 residues. CDR1 is LGHDT, CDR2 YNNKEL, per germline (reference sequence). Trimming took 4 bases from V and 4 from J; bases not matched to a gene: 7. This CDR3 reads CASSPRTGAIYGYTF. The CDR3, as DNA: TGTGCCAGCAGCCCTCGGACAGGGGCTATCTATGGCTACACCTTC.

This clonotype was counted many times. The rearrangement joins TRBV20-1 to TRBJ2-7; D is possibly TRBD2 (7 bases). Trimming shortened V by 0 bases and J by 0 bases, and 15 bases separated the two germline ends. Germline V gives CDR1 DFQATT, CDR2 SNEGSKA (reference sequence). This CDR3 comprises 16 residues. The chain's CDR3 is CSARDPGGLGSYEQYF. As DNA, the CDR3 is TGCAGTGCTAGAGATCCCGGGGGGCTGGGCTCCTACGAGCAGTACTTC.

This clonotype has just a few counts. The chain joins TRBV5-1 to TRBJ2-4; TRBD1 or TRBD2 may be the D gene (7 bases each). Germline assignment: CDR1 SGHRS and CDR2 YFSETQ. This CDR3 contains 13 residues. Trimming left V 6 bases short and J 5 bases short, with 12 bases between. CDR3 protein: CASKRDSENIQYF. CDR3 coding DNA: TGCGCCAGCAAGCGGGACAGCGAAAACATTCAGTACTTC.